The present T cell receptor (beta chain) was sequenced within a study of identical twins. Study results and caveats: The authors drew conclusions from cross-sectional statistical analysis rather than following the same donors. The study found that models underestimated out-of-frame TCR alpha sharing in monozygotic twins.

V trimming: 3 bases; J trimming: 9 bases; junction bases outside the gene matches: 9. The CDR3 spans 16 residues. CDR1 and CDR2 from the germline V gene are SGHAT and FQDESV (reference sequence). There are a few counts of this clonotype. Its specificity is not known. A universal primer site was incorporated via template switching, and the cDNA contained unique molecular identifiers. From the 5' RACE reads, TCRdb called clonotypes with MiXCR, one entry per CDR3 protein. The table includes roughly 350,000 distinct CDR3 sequences, approximately 8.8% detected once. The chain recombines TRBV11-1 with TRBJ2-1, with 12 bases that match TRBD2. Sequenced material: naive T cells sorted from blood. The sequence was obtained from a woman aged 45-59 years in good health. CDR3 region: CASSFTGASGRGEQFF. The CDR3 DNA follows: TGTGCCAGCAGCTTTACCGGTGCTAGCGGGAGGGGTGAGCAGTTCTTC.